Listed here are 30 T cell receptor beta chains from one sample, sequenced in a study of T cells after yellow fever vaccination. Each CDR3 protein is one row after TCRdb ran MiXCR on the 5' RACE reads. This table has 120,000 or so distinct CDR3 sequences, 13% to 15% appearing once. Sequenced material: CD8+ T cells sorted from PBMCs, taken 5 days after the yellow fever booster vaccination. The receptors originated from a man younger than 35 who received the YFV17D yellow fever vaccine.

V usage is TRBV6-5 and J usage is TRBJ2-7, with 7 bases matching TRBD1. The ends lost 6 bases at V and 0 bases at J; junction bases unmatched: 2. Germline V gene data show CDR1 as MNHEY and CDR2 as SVGAGI. The CDR3 spans 13 residues. CDR3 amino acids: CASRAGGSYEQYV. The CDR3 bases are TGTGCCAGCAGGGCAGGGGGCTCCTACGAGCAGTACGTC.

In its sample, this clonotype was seen many times. This chain links TRBV6-6 with TRBJ2-1; tentatively, D is TRBD1 (5 bases). CDR1 MNHNY and CDR2 SVGAGI come from the germline V gene (reference sequence). Trimming shortened V by 5 bases and J by 6 bases, and 8 bases separated the two germline ends. The CDR3 sequence is 12 residues long. This CDR3 is CASSNRGNEQFF. CDR3 coding DNA: TGTGCCAGCAGTAATAGGGGCAATGAGCAGTTCTTC.

A few counts support this clonotype. V and J are TRBV20-1 and TRBJ2-1; D is undetermined. Germline-derived CDR1 and CDR2 are DFQATT and SNEGSKA (reference sequence). The CDR3 is 15 residues long. With 3 bases removed from V and 0 bases from J, the gap between germline ends came to 12 bases. CDR3 amino acids: CSASRFESSYNEQFF. The CDR3 nucleotides are TGCAGTGCTAGCCGATTTGAGAGCTCCTACAATGAGCAGTTCTTC.

In this sample, this clonotype turned up a few times. The V gene is TRBV7-9, the J gene TRBJ2-4; unclear D gene. Trimming cost V 2 bases and J 0 bases, with 17 bases left between them. Germline V lookup: CDR1 SEHNR, CDR2 FQNEAQ (reference sequence). This CDR3 is built from 18 residues. The CDR3 is CASSLSIRSPVAKNIQYF. CDR3 in DNA: TGTGCCAGCAGCTTATCAATCAGGTCCCCTGTAGCCAAAAACATTCAGTACTTC.

This clonotype appeared a few times. V is TRBV7-9 and J is TRBJ2-7; 8 bases agree with TRBD1. The germline CDR1 and CDR2 sequences are SEHNR and FQNEAQ (reference sequence). The CDR3 runs 16 residues. Trimming cost V 5 bases and J 2 bases; bases outside gene matches: 11. Here the CDR3 reads CASSLQGARRTYEQYV. The DNA for the CDR3 is TGTGCCAGCAGCCTTCAGGGGGCGCGACGGACCTACGAGCAGTACGTC.

The chain couples TRBV7-8 to TRBJ2-2; either TRBD1 or TRBD2 may supply D (5 bases each). The CDR3 consists of 15 residues. Germline CDR1 reads SGHVS; CDR2 reads FQNEAQ. Trimming took 5 bases from V and 3 from J, leaving 13 bases between them. The CDR3 reads CASSPRQRYTGELFF. CDR3 sequence (DNA): TGTGCCAGCAGCCCTCGACAGCGGTACACCGGGGAGCTGTTTTTT.

The chain joins TRBV20-1 to TRBJ2-7; TRBD1 matches 10 bases. The germline V gene has CDR1 DFQATT and CDR2 SNEGSKA (reference sequence). The ends lost 5 bases at V and 2 bases at J; junction bases unmatched: 18. This CDR3 spans 18 amino acids. This CDR3 reads CSAASPPGQGTQPYEQYF. CDR3 DNA: TGCAGTGCTGCATCCCCTCCGGGACAGGGGACTCAACCCTACGAGCAGTACTTC.

This clonotype was recorded a few times. This chain links TRBV20-1 with TRBJ2-7, with TRBD1 as a possible D gene (6 bases). CDR1 and CDR2 (germline): DFQATT, SNEGSKA (reference sequence). Trimming stripped 1 base from V and 3 bases from J, with 13 bases between. This CDR3 comprises 14 residues. CDR3 sequence (DNA): TGCAGTGCTAGAGGTCAGACAGGCCGCTACGAGCAGTACTTC. It specifies CSARGQTGRYEQYF.

In its sample, this clonotype was seen a few times. The chain joins TRBV4-3 to TRBJ2-7, with D hard to call. Per germline, CDR1 LGHNA and CDR2 YSLEER. The CDR3 sequence is 13 residues long. V lost 0 bases to trimming and J lost 3 bases, with 6 bases between them. In nucleotides, the CDR3 is TGCGCCAGCAGCCAAGAAATGGGCTACGAGCAGTACTTC. This gives the protein CASSQEMGYEQYF.

V gene TRBV27 combines with J gene TRBJ1-6; the match to TRBD1 covers 9 bases. Germline-derived CDR1 and CDR2 are MNHEY and SMNVEV (reference sequence). This CDR3 is built from 17 residues. J was trimmed by 3 bases and V by 5 bases; bases with no gene match: 8. This CDR3 reads CASSQGQGLNYNSPLHF. DNA for the CDR3: TGTGCCAGCAGTCAGGGACAGGGACTTAACTATAATTCACCCCTCCACTTT.

The chain has TRBV4-3 and TRBJ2-2; D is uncertain. The V gene lost 3 bases and the J gene lost 0 bases, with 5 bases spanning the gap. This CDR3 comprises 14 residues. Germline CDR1 is LGHNA and CDR2 is YSLEER. In DNA, the CDR3 is TGCGCCAGCAGCCACAGGTCGAACACCGGGGAGCTGTTTTTT. This sequence encodes CASSHRSNTGELFF.

The gene calls are TRBV7-6 and TRBJ2-5; 8 bases are shared with TRBD2. The CDR3 length is 19 residues. With V trimmed by 2 bases and J by 4 bases, 18 bases remained unmatched. Germline V gives CDR1 SGHVS, CDR2 FNYEAQ. The CDR3 nucleotides read TGTGCCAGCAGCTTAAAGGAGTTGGGGGTGCTCGGGGGGGCAGAGACCCAGTACTTC. Translation: CASSLKELGVLGGAETQYF. The full variable domain, with the rest looked up from reference TRBV7-6 and TRBJ2-5, is GAGVSQSPRYKVTKRGQDVALRCDPISGHVSLYWYRQALGQGPEFLTYFNYEAQQDKSGLPNDRFSAERPEGSISTLTIQRTEQRDSAMYRCASSLKELGVLGGAETQYFGPGTRLLVL.

This clonotype was detected a few times. This rearrangement joins TRBV29-1 to TRBJ1-2; maybe TRBD1 (5 bases). Trimming removed 3 bases from V and 2 bases from J, with 13 bases in between. Germline V gene data show CDR1 as SQVTM and CDR2 as ANQGSEA. The CDR3 has 14 amino acids. CDR3 DNA sequence: TGCAGCGTTGATGGCCAGGGAGGGAACTATGGCTACACCTTC. It encodes CSVDGQGGNYGYTF.

This clonotype was counted at least ten times. The chain combines TRBV24-1 with TRBJ2-1; tentatively, D is TRBD2 (5 bases). With 9 bases removed from V and 6 bases from J, the gap between germline ends came to 11 bases. The germline V gene has CDR1 KGHDR and CDR2 SFDVKD. CDR3 length equals 12 residues. The CDR3, as DNA: TGTGCCACCGGGGAGACGGGCAATGAGCAGTTCTTC. Translating gives CATGETGNEQFF.

J is TRBJ2-7 and V is TRBV6-2 or TRBV6-3; a possible D gene is TRBD1 (6 bases). The CDR3 totals 18 residues. Trimming pared 1 base from V and 0 bases from J, leaving 19 bases between. Per germline, CDR1 MNHEY and CDR2 SVGEGT. The CDR3 sequence: CASSYYRPRQVGSYEQYF. DNA of the CDR3: TGTGCCAGCAGTTACTACAGACCCAGACAGGTGGGCTCCTACGAGCAGTACTTC.

This chain uses TRBV5-4 with TRBJ2-3, with 16 bases aligning to TRBD2. From germline, CDR1 is SGHNT and CDR2 YYREEE (reference sequence). V lost 3 bases, J lost 6 bases, and 10 bases stayed unmatched. This CDR3 comprises 18 residues. CDR3 sequence: CASSSLGLAGGPGDTQYF. The DNA for the CDR3 is TGTGCCAGCAGCTCCCTGGGACTAGCGGGGGGGCCCGGGGATACGCAGTATTTT.

This clonotype has at least ten counts. This chain uses TRBV18 with TRBJ2-3; 9 bases match TRBD2. Unmatched junction bases numbered 13, after V lost 2 bases and J lost 1 base. The CDR3 is made up of 19 amino acids. Germline V gene sequence: CDR1 KGHSH, CDR2 LQKENI. CDR3 DNA: TGTGCCAGCTCACCAGTCACGAGCGGGGGGTACTCTGGCACAGATACGCAGTATTTT. Translated, it gives CASSPVTSGGYSGTDTQYF.

The chain combines TRBV4-1 with TRBJ1-5, with 9 bases matching TRBD1. CDR3 length: 16 amino acids. Germline V lookup: CDR1 MGHRA, CDR2 YSYEKL. V trimming: 3 bases; J trimming: 7 bases; junction bases outside the gene matches: 10. CDR3 region: CASSQGTGTLGQPQHF. CDR3 in DNA: TGCGCCAGCAGCCAGGGGACAGGGACCCTAGGACAGCCCCAGCATTTT.

This clonotype was picked up a small number of times. V and J are TRBV12-3 or TRBV12-4 and TRBJ2-5, with D possibly matching TRBD1 (5 bases). V lost 4 bases and J 2 bases, leaving 11 bases between the germline ends. There are 14 residues in the CDR3. The CDR3 nucleotides are TGTGCCAGCAGTTCTAACGACAGACAAGAGACCCAGTACTTC. Residues: CASSSNDRQETQYF.

This clonotype was counted a few times. This rearrangement joins TRBV4-2 to TRBJ1-1, with a possible D match to TRBD1 (6 bases). Trimming took 0 bases from V and 0 from J, leaving 17 bases between them. This CDR3 has 18 amino acids. The germline V gene has CDR1 LGHNA and CDR2 YNFKEQ. The CDR3: CASSQDNAITGLNTEAFF. DNA for the CDR3: TGTGCCAGCAGCCAAGATAATGCCATTACAGGGTTGAACACTGAAGCTTTCTTT.

This chain uses TRBV12-3 or TRBV12-4 with TRBJ1-6; D not certain. CDR3 length: 14 amino acids. V lost 8 bases, J lost 0 bases, and 8 bases lay in between. CDR3 in amino acids: CASGTSSYNSPLHF. CDR3 coding DNA: TGTGCCAGCGGTACAAGCTCCTATAATTCACCCCTCCACTTT.

This sequence joins TRBV6-5 and TRBJ1-5; no definite D call. Germline V gene sequence: CDR1 MNHEY, CDR2 SVGAGI. The ends were cut back, 2 bases at V and 2 bases at J, with 4 bases in the middle. The CDR3 runs to 13 residues. The CDR3 DNA reads as TGTGCCAGCAGTTACGGAGGCAATCAGCCCCAGCATTTT. Amino acid sequence: CASSYGGNQPQHF.

There are many counts of this clonotype. V is TRBV5-1 and J is TRBJ2-5; 11 nucleotides align to TRBD1. Germline V gene lookup returns CDR1 SGHRS and CDR2 YFSETQ. This CDR3 region has 15 residues. V shed 4 bases, J shed 5 bases, and the junction held 7 bases outside the gene matches. The CDR3 coding sequence is TGCGCCAGCAGCGAGGACAGGGGGCATGTGGAGACCCAGTACTTC. This gives the protein CASSEDRGHVETQYF.

The chain couples TRBV4-1 to TRBJ2-5; D is possibly TRBD1 (6 bases). The CDR3 loop spans 15 amino acids. The V end lost 3 bases, the J end lost 7 bases, and 18 bases lay between the germline ends. The germline V gene has CDR1 MGHRA and CDR2 YSYEKL. In DNA form, the CDR3 reads TGCGCCAGCAGCCAGGCGGACAGCCTCGGTTGGACCCAGTACTTC. Translation: CASSQADSLGWTQYF.

The chain recombines TRBV5-4 with TRBJ1-2; 7 positions agree with TRBD1. The germline gives CDR1 SGHNT, CDR2 YYREEE (reference sequence). The CDR3 sequence is 13 residues long. The junction had 7 bases not matched to a gene; V was cut back by 3 bases and J by 8 bases. In DNA, the CDR3 is TGTGCCAGCAGCTGGACAGGTGGCCTAGGCTACACCTTC. Residues: CASSWTGGLGYTF.

This clonotype appeared a few times. This rearrangement joins TRBV7-8 to TRBJ2-2; 8 nucleotides match TRBD2. This CDR3 is 13 amino acids long. The ends lost 4 bases at V and 6 bases at J; junction bases unmatched: 1. From germline, CDR1 is SGHVS and CDR2 FQNEAQ. CDR3 bases: TGTGCCAGCAGCTCGCGGGGGGCCGGGGAGCTGTTTTTT. It is translated as CASSSRGAGELFF.

This clonotype was recorded a few times. This rearrangement joins TRBV5-1 to TRBJ1-5; the D gene is possibly TRBD1 (5 bases). Trimming removed 3 bases at V and 2 bases at J, with 18 bases between. Germline V lookup: CDR1 SGHRS, CDR2 YFSETQ. The CDR3 is made up of 17 amino acids. CDR3 protein: CASSSRGGERGNQPQHF. The CDR3 nucleotides are TGCGCCAGCAGCTCGAGGGGAGGGGAGAGGGGCAATCAGCCCCAGCATTTT.

The sample holds one count of this clonotype. V is TRBV12-3 or TRBV12-4 and J is TRBJ2-1; D remains ambiguous. Trimming pared 5 bases from V and 0 bases from J, leaving 8 bases between. This CDR3 comprises 14 residues. The CDR3 sequence: CASSLTRSYNEQFF. As DNA, the CDR3 is TGTGCCAGCAGTCTCACCCGCTCCTACAATGAGCAGTTCTTC.

The chain carries TRBV6-2 or TRBV6-3 and TRBJ2-1; 10 nucleotides line up with TRBD1. Looked up from germline, CDR1 is MNHEY and CDR2 is SVGEGT. CDR3 length: 14 residues. Trimming removed 6 bases from V and 4 bases from J; junction bases left unmatched: 3. CDR3 in amino acids: CASRGQGYYNEQFF. The CDR3 DNA sequence: TGTGCCAGCAGGGGACAGGGGTATTACAATGAGCAGTTCTTC.

The chain carries TRBV7-8 and TRBJ2-1; D may be TRBD2 (6 bases). The CDR3 length is 15 residues. CDR1 SGHVS and CDR2 FQNEAQ come from the germline V gene. Trimming removed 5 bases at V and 6 bases at J, with 17 bases between. The CDR3 DNA sequence: TGTGCCAGCAGCCTCAACTGGGGGGATTTCAATGAGCAGTTCTTC. Amino acids: CASSLNWGDFNEQFF.